Reported below is one T cell receptor beta chain. Its target is not known. Being one base from a much bigger clone, this may be a read error. The data derive from a study of T cells in Graves' hyperthyroidism and ophthalmopathy. Whole-study context: Initial diagnosis, before any treatment, was when peripheral blood was collected. General study points: In simple terms, a model built on 13 V-J features told ophthalmopathy apart from stable hyperthyroidism.

Stability of Graves' hyperthyroidism was defined as absent ophthalmopathy progression within 18 months. A roughly 9.7 ml volume of fresh peripheral blood provided the PBMCs. CDR1 is SGHKS and CDR2 is YYEKEE in the germline V gene (reference sequence). This CDR3 has 15 amino acids. Trimming cost V 1 base and J 4 bases, with 14 bases left between them. Amplification yielded TCR beta CDR3 regions, with RNA transcripts as the source. A set of HTBI primers served as the primers for a first-round RT-PCR of the TCR CDR3. One entry per CDR3 protein, called by TCRdb with MiXCR from the multiplex PCR reads. The table records about 290,000 distinct CDR3 sequences, approximately 16% of them present only once.

This chain uses TRBV5-5 with TRBJ1-2, with D perhaps TRBD1 (5 bases). The TCR comes from a man aged 25-40 years with Graves' hyperthyroidism. The sample was blood. The CDR3: CASSLMAQVTYGYTF. The CDR3 coding sequence is TGTGCCAGCAGCTTGATGGCACAGGTTACCTATGGCTACACCTTC.